The clone carrying this T cell receptor (beta chain) was counted only a few times. Its antigen is currently unknown. These data originate in a study of T cells in Graves' hyperthyroidism and ophthalmopathy. What was amplified from RNA transcripts were TCR beta CDR3 regions. First-round RT-PCR of the TCR CDR3 relied on the HTBI primer set. TCRdb processed the multiplex PCR reads anew with MiXCR; each CDR3 protein has one entry. The data contain about 700,000 distinct CDR3 sequences, roughly 45% of them singletons. Study-level results: Most thyroid clonotypes expanded above 0.001 appeared in blood too. Ophthalmopathy onset followed model prediction by a median roughly 6.5 months.

V gave up 2 bases and J gave up 0 bases, with 12 bases separating them. The CDR3 consists of 16 residues. Germline V gene lookup returns CDR1 SGDLS and CDR2 YYNGEE. Patients were excluded for uncontrolled infection, other autoimmune disease, pregnancy or lactation. Diagnoses were made from clinical symptoms, serum measures (thyroxine and TRAb), thyroid ultrasound and orbital computed tomography. This chain connects TRBV9 to TRBJ1-5; TRBD1 is a possible D gene (5 bases). Sequenced material: peripheral blood or thyroid tissue (not recorded which). This clonotype was obtained from an adult man with Graves' disease, either hyperthyroidism or ophthalmopathy (not recorded which). The CDR3: CASSVGGGDSNQPQHF. In DNA, the CDR3 is TGTGCCAGCAGCGTTGGCGGAGGGGATAGCAATCAGCCCCAGCATTTT.